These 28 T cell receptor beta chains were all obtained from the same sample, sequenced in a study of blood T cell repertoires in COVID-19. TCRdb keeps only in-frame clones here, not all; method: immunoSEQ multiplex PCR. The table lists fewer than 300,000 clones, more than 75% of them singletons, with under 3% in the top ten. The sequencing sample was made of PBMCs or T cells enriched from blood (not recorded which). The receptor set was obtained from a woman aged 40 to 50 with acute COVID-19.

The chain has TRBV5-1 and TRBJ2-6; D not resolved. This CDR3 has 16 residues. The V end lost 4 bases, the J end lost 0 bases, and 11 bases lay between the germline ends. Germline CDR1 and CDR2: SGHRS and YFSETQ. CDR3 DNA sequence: TGCGCCAGCAGCGTGGACGGTATCTCTGGGGCCAACGTCCTGACTTTC. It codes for CASSVDGISGANVLTF. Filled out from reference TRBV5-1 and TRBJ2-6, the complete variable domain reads KAGVTQTPRYLIKTRGQQVTLSCSPISGHRSVSWYQQTPGQGLQFLFEYFSETQRNKGNFPGRFSGRQFSNSRSEMNVSTLELGDSALYLCASSVDGISGANVLTFGAGSRLTVL.

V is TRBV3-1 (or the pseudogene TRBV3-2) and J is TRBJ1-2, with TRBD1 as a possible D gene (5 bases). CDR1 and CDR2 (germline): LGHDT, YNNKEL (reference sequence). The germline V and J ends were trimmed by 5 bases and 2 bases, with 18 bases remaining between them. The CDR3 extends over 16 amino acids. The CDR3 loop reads CASSTSRGSGNYGYTF. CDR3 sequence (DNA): TGTGCCAGCAGCACCTCCCGGGGGTCAGGGAACTATGGCTACACCTTC.

CDR3 protein: CASSSQDRAPYEQYF. The CDR3 nucleotides read TGTGCCAGCAGCTCCCAAGACAGGGCCCCCTACGAGCAGTACTTC. The V gene is TRBV5-4, the J gene TRBJ2-7; 7 bases fit TRBD1. The germline V gene has CDR1 SGHNT and CDR2 YYREEE (reference sequence). The CDR3 contains 15 residues. Trimming at V came to 3 bases and at J to 2 bases, leaving 8 bases not matched to a gene.

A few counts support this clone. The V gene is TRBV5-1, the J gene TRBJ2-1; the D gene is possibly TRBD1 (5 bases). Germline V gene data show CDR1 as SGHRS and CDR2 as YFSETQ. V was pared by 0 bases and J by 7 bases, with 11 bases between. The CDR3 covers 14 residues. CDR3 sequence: CASSLEGSGNEQFF. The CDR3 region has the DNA TGCGCCAGCAGCTTGGAGGGATCAGGGAATGAGCAGTTCTTC. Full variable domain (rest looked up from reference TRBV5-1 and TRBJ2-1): KAGVTQTPRYLIKTRGQQVTLSCSPISGHRSVSWYQQTPGQGLQFLFEYFSETQRNKGNFPGRFSGRQFSNSRSEMNVSTLELGDSALYLCASSLEGSGNEQFFGPGTRLTVL.

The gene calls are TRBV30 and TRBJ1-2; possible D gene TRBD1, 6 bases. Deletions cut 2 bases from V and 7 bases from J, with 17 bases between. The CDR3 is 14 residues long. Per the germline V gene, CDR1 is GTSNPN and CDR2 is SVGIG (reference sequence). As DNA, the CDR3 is TGTGCCTGGAGTAGCGTGGGCAGGGGTGGTGGCTACACCTTC. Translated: CAWSSVGRGGGYTF.

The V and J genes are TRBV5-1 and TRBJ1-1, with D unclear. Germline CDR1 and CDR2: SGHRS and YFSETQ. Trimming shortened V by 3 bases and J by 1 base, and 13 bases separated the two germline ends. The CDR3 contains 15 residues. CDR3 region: CASSSFRSGNTEAFF. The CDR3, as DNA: TGCGCCAGCAGCTCCTTCCGCAGTGGGAACACTGAAGCTTTCTTT. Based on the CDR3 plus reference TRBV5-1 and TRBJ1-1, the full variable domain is KAGVTQTPRYLIKTRGQQVTLSCSPISGHRSVSWYQQTPGQGLQFLFEYFSETQRNKGNFPGRFSGRQFSNSRSEMNVSTLELGDSALYLCASSSFRSGNTEAFFGQGTRLTVV.

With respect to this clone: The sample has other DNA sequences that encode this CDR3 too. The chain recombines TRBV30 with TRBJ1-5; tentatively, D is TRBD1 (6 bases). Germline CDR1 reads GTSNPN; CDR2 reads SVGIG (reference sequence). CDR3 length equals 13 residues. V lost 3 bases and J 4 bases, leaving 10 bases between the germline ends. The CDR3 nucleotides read TGTGCCTGGAGCGGGCAGGGGAATCAGCCCCAGCATTTT. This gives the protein CAWSGQGNQPQHF.

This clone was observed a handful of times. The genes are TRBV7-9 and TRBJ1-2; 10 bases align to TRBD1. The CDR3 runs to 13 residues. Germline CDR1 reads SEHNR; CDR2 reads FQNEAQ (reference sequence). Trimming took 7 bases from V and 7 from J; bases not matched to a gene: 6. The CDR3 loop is CASTETGGGGYTF. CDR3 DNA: TGTGCCAGCACCGAGACAGGGGGCGGTGGCTACACCTTC.

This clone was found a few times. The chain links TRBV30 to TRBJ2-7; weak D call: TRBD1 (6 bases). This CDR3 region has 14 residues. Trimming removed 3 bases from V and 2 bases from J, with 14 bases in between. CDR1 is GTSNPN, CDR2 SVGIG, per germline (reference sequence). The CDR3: CAWRHRVPPYEQYF. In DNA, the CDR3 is TGTGCCTGGAGGCACAGGGTCCCCCCCTACGAGCAGTACTTC.

CDR3 in amino acids: CASIRGYSGANVLTF. The CDR3 DNA sequence: TGTGCCAGCATCAGAGGCTACTCTGGGGCCAACGTCCTGACTTTC. V and J are TRBV6-5 and TRBJ2-6; no reliable D call. Per the germline V gene, CDR1 is MNHEY and CDR2 is SVGAGI. V dropped 7 bases and J dropped 0 bases, with 10 bases sitting between them. The CDR3 has 15 residues.

CDR3 loop: CSVEGQGAEQYF. The CDR3 DNA is TGCAGCGTTGAGGGACAGGGGGCCGAGCAGTACTTC. This chain joins TRBV29-1 and TRBJ2-7, with 12 positions matching TRBD1. The CDR3 contains 12 residues. Per the germline V gene, CDR1 is SQVTM and CDR2 is ANQGSEA. Unmatched junction bases numbered 0, after V lost 3 bases and J lost 6 bases.

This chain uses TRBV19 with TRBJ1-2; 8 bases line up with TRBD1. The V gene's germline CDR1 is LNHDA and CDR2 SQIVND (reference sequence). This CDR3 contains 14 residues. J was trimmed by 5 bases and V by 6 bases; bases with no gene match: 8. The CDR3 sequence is CASRRVGQEYGYTF. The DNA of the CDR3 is TGTGCCAGTAGAAGGGTGGGACAGGAATATGGCTACACCTTC. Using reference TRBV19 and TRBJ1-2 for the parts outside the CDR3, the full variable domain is DGGITQSPKYLFRKEGQNVTLSCEQNLNHDAMYWYRQDPGQGLRLIYYSQIVNDFQKGDIAEGYSVSREKKESFPLTVTSAQKNPTAFYLCASRRVGQEYGYTFGSGTRLTVV.

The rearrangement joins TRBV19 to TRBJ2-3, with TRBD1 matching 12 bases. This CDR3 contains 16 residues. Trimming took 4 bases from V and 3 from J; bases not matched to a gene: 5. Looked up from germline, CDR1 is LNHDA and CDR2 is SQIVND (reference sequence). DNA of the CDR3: TGTGCCAGTAGTAGAGGGACAGGGGGCCTAACAGATACGCAGTATTTT. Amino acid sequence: CASSRGTGGLTDTQYF.

Here the CDR3 reads CASSEDRARIYTEAFF. The CDR3 bases are TGTGCCAGTAGTGAAGACAGGGCCCGGATTTACACTGAAGCTTTCTTT. The chain employs TRBV19 and TRBJ1-1, with 7 positions matching TRBD1. This CDR3 is built from 16 residues. V lost 5 bases and J lost 3; bases outside the gene matches: 12. Per germline, CDR1 LNHDA and CDR2 SQIVND (reference sequence).

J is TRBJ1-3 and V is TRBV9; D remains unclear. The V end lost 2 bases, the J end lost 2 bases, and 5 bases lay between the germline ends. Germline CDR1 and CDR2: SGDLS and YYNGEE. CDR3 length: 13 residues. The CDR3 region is CASSVATGNTIYF. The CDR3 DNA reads TGTGCCAGCAGCGTTGCTACTGGAAACACCATATATTTT.

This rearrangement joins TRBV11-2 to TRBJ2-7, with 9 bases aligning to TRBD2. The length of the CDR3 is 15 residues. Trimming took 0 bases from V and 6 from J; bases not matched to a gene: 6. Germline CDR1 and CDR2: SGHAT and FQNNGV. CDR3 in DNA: TGTGCCAGCAGCTTAGATCGGGTAGCGGGAGTCGAGCAGTACTTC. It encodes CASSLDRVAGVEQYF. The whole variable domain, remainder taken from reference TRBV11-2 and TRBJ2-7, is EAGVAQSPRYKIIEKRQSVAFWCNPISGHATLYWYQQILGQGPKLLIQFQNNGVVDDSQLPKDRFSAERLKGVDSTLKIQPAKLEDSAVYLCASSLDRVAGVEQYFGPGTRLTVT.

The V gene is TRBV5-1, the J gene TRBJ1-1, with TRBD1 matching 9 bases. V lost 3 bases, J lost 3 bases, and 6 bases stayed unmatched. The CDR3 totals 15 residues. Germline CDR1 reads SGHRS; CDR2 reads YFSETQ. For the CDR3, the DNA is TGCGCCAGCAGCTGGAGGACAGGGGACGACACTGAAGCTTTCTTT. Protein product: CASSWRTGDDTEAFF.

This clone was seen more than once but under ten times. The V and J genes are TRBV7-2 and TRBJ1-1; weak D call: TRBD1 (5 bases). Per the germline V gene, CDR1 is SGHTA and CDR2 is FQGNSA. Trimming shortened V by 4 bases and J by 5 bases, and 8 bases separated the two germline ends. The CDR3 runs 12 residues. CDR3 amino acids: CASSYGGTEAFF. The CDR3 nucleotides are TGTGCCAGCAGCTATGGGGGGACTGAAGCTTTCTTT.

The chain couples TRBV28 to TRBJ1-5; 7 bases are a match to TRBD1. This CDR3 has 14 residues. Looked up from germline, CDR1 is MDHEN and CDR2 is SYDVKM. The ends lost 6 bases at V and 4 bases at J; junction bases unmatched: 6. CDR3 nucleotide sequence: TGTGCCAGCAGCCGCCCAGGGGGAAATCAGCCCCAGCATTTT. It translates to CASSRPGGNQPQHF.

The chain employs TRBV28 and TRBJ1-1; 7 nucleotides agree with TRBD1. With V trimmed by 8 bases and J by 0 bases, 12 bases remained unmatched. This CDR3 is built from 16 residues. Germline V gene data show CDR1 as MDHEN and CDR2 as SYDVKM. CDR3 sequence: CASLFRDSFMNTEAFF. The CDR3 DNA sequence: TGTGCCAGCCTCTTCCGGGACAGTTTTATGAACACTGAAGCTTTCTTT.

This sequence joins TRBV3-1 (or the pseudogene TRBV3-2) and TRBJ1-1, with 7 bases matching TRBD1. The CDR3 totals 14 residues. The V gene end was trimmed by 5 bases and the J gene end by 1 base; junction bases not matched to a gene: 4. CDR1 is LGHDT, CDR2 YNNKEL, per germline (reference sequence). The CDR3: CASSTRQGNTEAFF. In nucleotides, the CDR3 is TGTGCCAGCAGCACCCGACAGGGGAACACTGAAGCTTTCTTT.

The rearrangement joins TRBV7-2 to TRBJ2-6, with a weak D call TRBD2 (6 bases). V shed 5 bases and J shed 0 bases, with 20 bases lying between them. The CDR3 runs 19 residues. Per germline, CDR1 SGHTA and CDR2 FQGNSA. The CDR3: CASSPRSVGGTSGANVLTF. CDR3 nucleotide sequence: TGTGCCAGCAGCCCCCGATCGGTTGGCGGGACCTCTGGGGCCAACGTCCTGACTTTC. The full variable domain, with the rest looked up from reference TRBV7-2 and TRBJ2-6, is GAGVSQSPSNKVTEKGKDVELRCDPISGHTALYWYRQSLGQGLEFLIYFQGNSAPDKSGLPSDRFSAERTGGSVSTLTIQRTQQEDSAVYLCASSPRSVGGTSGANVLTFGAGSRLTVL.

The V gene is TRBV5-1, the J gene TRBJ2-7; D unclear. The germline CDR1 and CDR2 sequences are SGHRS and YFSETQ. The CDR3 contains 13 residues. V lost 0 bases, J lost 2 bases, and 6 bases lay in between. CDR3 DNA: TGCGCCAGCAGCTTGGGGGCCCCCTACGAGCAGTACTTC. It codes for CASSLGAPYEQYF.

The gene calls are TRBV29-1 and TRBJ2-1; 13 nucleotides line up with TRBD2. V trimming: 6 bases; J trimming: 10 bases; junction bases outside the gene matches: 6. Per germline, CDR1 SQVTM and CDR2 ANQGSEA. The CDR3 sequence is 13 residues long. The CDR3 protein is CSVESTSGREQFF. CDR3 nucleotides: TGCAGCGTAGAGTCGACTAGCGGGAGGGAGCAGTTCTTC.

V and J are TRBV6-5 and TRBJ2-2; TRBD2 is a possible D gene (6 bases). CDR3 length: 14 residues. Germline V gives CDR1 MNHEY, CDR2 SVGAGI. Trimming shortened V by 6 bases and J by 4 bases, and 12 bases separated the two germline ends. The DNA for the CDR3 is TGTGCCAGCAGGGCGACTAGTCCCACCGGGGAGCTGTTTTTT. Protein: CASRATSPTGELFF.

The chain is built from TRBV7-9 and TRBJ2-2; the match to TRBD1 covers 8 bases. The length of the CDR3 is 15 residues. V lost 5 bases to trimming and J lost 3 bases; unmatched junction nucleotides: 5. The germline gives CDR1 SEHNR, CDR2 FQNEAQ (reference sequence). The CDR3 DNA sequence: TGTGCCAGCAGCCTGGGACAGGCGGACACCGGGGAGCTGTTTTTT. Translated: CASSLGQADTGELFF.

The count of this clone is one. The CDR3 is CAWRPGWDTEAFF. The CDR3, as DNA: TGTGCCTGGAGACCGGGTTGGGACACTGAAGCTTTCTTT. This chain connects TRBV30 to TRBJ1-1; D is unresolved. With 3 bases removed from V and 3 bases from J, the gap between germline ends came to 11 bases. Germline lookup yields CDR1 GTSNPN and CDR2 SVGIG (reference sequence). The CDR3 is 13 amino acids.

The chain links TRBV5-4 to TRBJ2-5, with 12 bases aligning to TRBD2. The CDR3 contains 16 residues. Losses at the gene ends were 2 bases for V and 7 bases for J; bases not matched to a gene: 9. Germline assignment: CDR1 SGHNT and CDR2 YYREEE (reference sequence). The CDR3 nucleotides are TGTGCCAGCAGCTTAAGGACTAGCGGGATGGGAGGGACCCAGTACTTC. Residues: CASSLRTSGMGGTQYF.